Following are 8 T cell receptor beta chains from one sample sequenced in a study of cytomegalovirus exposure and HLA in healthy donors. PCR employed 60 Vbeta and 13 Jbeta primers. Assay: immunoSEQ multiplex PCR; the TCRdb copy retains only in-frame clones and omits some. Here the sample table reports approximately 180,000 clones. What was sequenced was PBMCs. These receptors originate from a young man in good health and CMV-seronegative.

V and J are TRBV5-6 and TRBJ2-4, with TRBD2 matching over 8 bases. The ends lost 0 bases at V and 7 bases at J; junction bases unmatched: 3. CDR1 and CDR2 from the germline V gene are SGHDT and YYEEEE. The CDR3 spans 14 residues. CDR3 in amino acids: CASSLGLATNIQYF. The DNA for the CDR3 is TGTGCCAGCAGCTTGGGACTAGCGACGAACATTCAGTACTTC.

The gene calls are TRBV29-1 and TRBJ2-3; 10 bases are shared with TRBD2. Germline CDR1 and CDR2: SQVTM and ANQGSEA. The CDR3 spans 12 residues. CDR3 in amino acids: CSSAGGEDTQYF. The CDR3 bases are TGCAGTTCAGCGGGGGGGGAGGATACGCAGTATTTT.

The chain combines TRBV5-1 with TRBJ2-1; 10 bases agree with TRBD1. Germline V gives CDR1 SGHRS, CDR2 YFSETQ. The CDR3 consists of 16 residues. After removal of 4 bases from V and 4 bases from J, the junction contained 8 bases not matched to a gene. CDR3 amino acids: CASSAYPGQGYNEQFF. The CDR3 nucleotides read TGCGCCAGCAGCGCTTACCCGGGACAGGGGTACAATGAGCAGTTCTTC.

The gene calls are TRBV14 and TRBJ2-7; 8 positions match TRBD2. The CDR3 has 14 amino acids. V was clipped by 7 bases and J by 2 bases; unmatched bases: 7. CDR1 SGHDN and CDR2 FVKESK come from the germline V gene. The CDR3 here is CASTTGTRPYEQYF. DNA of the CDR3: TGTGCCAGCACCACCGGGACTAGACCCTACGAGCAGTACTTC.

V usage is TRBV4-1 and J usage is TRBJ2-7; TRBD1 agrees at 7 bases. Germline loops: CDR1 MGHRA, CDR2 YSYEKL. J gave up 0 bases and V 6 bases, and 11 bases lay outside the gene matches. This CDR3 has 16 amino acids. Here the CDR3 reads CASSRDSSPSSYEQYF. The CDR3 bases are TGCGCCAGCAGTCGGGACAGTTCCCCAAGCTCCTACGAGCAGTACTTC.

The chain recombines TRBV6-4 with TRBJ2-3; 7 bases are a match to TRBD2. J was trimmed by 2 bases and V by 8 bases; bases with no gene match: 13. This CDR3 spans 16 amino acids. Germline V gives CDR1 MRHNA, CDR2 SNTAGT. The CDR3 DNA follows: TGTGCCAGCTCAGGCTCGACGGGAGGCATCACAGATACGCAGTATTTT. It codes for CASSGSTGGITDTQYF.

The genes are TRBV19 and TRBJ1-3; no firm D call. The V and J ends lost 5 bases and 2 bases respectively, with 7 bases between them. CDR3 length equals 13 residues. Per the germline V gene, CDR1 is LNHDA and CDR2 is SQIVND (reference sequence). CDR3 region: CASSAQTGNTIYF. The CDR3, as DNA: TGTGCCAGTAGTGCCCAGACTGGAAACACCATATATTTT.

The rearrangement links TRBV7-9 to TRBJ1-2; 7 positions agree with TRBD1. In germline, CDR1 is SEHNR, CDR2 FQNEAQ (reference sequence). Trimming removed 1 base from V and 3 bases from J; junction bases left unmatched: 5. This CDR3 comprises 15 residues. CDR3 sequence: CASSLVGTVDYGYTF. CDR3 sequence (DNA): TGTGCCAGCAGCTTAGTTGGGACAGTTGACTATGGCTACACCTTC.